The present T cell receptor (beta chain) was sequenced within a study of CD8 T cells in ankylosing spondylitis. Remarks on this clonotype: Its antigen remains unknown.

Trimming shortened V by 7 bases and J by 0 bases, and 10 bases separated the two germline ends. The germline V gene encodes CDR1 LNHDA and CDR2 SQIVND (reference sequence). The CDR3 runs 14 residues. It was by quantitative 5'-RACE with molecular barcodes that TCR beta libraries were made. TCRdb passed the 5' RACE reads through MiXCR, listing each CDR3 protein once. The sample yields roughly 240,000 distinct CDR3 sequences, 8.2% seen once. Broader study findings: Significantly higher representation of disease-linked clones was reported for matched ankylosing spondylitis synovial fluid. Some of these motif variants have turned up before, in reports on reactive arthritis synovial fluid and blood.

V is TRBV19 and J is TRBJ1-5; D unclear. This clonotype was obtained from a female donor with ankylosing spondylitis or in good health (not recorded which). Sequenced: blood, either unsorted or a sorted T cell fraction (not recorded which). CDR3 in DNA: TGTGCCAGTACCGAGGAGTTTAGCAATCAGCCCCAGCATTTT. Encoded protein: CASTEEFSNQPQHF.